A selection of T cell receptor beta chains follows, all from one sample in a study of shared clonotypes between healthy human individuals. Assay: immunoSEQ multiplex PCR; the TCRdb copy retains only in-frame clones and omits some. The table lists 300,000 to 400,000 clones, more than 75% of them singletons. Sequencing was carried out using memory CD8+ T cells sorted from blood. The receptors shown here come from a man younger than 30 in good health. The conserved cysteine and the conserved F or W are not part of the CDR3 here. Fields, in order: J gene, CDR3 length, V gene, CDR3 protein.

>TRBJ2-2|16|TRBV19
ASSPYMGLAGNTGELF
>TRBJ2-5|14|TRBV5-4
ASSLGSGLGQETQY
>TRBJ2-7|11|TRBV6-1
ASKKKAAYEQY
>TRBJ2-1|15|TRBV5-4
ASSSVQDLSSYNEQF
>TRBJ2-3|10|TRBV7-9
ASSYGEDTQY
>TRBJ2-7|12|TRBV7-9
ASSSAGTDYEQY
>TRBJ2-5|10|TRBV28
ASPRGEETQY
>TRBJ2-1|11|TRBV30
ASDRAGDNEQF
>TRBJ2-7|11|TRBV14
ASSHGIGYEQY
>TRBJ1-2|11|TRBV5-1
ASSLAGVGGYT
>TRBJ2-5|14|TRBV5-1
ASSYLDLAPQETQY
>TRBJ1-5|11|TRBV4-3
ASSRVTNQPQH
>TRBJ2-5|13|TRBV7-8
ASSPAEGGQETQY
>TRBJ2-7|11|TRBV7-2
ASSLAGGYEQY
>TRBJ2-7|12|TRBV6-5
ASSPGQGGREQY
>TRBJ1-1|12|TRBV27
ASSRQGTGTEAF
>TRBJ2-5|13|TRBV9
ASSVGFSDQETQY
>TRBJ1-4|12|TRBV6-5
ASSYRRTNEKLF
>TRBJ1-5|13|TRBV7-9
ASSSEQGVGQPQH
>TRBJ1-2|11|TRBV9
ASSVQISTGYT
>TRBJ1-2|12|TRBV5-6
ASSLRGAQYGYT
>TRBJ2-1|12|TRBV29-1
SAVAGVLINEQF
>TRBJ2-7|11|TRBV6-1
ASKRGYSYEQY
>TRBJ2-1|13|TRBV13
ASSFGLRGANEQF
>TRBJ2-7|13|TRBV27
ASSAGGGIIHEQY
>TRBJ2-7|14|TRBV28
ASNSRVRTGLYEQY
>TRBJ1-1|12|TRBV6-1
ASSEGTGGTEAF
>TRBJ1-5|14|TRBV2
ASSEAGDRVNQPQH
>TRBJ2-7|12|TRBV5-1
ASSTSEVPYEQY
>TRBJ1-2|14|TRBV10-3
AISSAQGARIYGYT
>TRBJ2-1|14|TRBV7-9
ASSLGWDQHDNEQF
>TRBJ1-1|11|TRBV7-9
ASSLDPNTEAF
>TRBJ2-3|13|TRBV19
ASSIDSSSTDTQY
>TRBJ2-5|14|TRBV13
ASSSRLAGDQETQY
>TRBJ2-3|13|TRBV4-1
ASSLVGRSTDTQY
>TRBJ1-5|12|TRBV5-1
ASSLASGIEPQH
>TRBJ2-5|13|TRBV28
ASIESGDPKKTQY
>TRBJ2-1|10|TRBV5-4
ASSFTGNEQF
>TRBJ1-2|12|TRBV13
ASSLAGRSYGYT
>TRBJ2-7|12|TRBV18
ASSPPDSAYEQY
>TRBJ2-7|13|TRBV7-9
ASSSVPGQGGEQY
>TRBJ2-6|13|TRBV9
ASSVAVSGANVLT